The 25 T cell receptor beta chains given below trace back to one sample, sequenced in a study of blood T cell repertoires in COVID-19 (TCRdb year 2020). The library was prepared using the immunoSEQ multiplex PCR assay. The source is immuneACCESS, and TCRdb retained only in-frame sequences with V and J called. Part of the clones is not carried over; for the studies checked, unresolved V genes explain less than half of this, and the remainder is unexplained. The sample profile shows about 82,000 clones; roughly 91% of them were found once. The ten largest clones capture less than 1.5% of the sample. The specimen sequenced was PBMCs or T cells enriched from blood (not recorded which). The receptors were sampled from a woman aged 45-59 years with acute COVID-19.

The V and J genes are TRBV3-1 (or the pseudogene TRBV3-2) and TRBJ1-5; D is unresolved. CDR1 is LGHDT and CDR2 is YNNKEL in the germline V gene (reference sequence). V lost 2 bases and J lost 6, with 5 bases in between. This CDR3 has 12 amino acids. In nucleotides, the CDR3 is TGTGCCAGCAGCCAAAGCTCTCAGCCCCAGCATTTT. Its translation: CASSQSSQPQHF.

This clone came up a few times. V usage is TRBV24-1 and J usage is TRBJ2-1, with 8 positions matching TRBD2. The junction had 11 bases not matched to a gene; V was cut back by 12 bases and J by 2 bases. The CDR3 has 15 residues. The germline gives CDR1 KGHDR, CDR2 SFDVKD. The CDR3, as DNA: TGTGCCCCACAGCTCCTTAGCGGGACCTACAATGAGCAGTTCTTC. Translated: CAPQLLSGTYNEQFF.

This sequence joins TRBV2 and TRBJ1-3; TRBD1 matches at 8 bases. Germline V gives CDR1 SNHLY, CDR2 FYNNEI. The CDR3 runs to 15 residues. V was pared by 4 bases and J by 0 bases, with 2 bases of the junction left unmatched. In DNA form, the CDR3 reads TGTGCCAGCAGTGTAACAGGGGGCTCTGGAAACACCATATATTTT. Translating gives CASSVTGGSGNTIYF.

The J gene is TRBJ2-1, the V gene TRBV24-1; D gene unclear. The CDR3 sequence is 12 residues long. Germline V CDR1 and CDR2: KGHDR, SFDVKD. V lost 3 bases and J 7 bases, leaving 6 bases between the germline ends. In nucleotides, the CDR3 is TGTGCCACCAGTGATCAGGTAAATGAGCAGTTCTTC. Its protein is CATSDQVNEQFF.

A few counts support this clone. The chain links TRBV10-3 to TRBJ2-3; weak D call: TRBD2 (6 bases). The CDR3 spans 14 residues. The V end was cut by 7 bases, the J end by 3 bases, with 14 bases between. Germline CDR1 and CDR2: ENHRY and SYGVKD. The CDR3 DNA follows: TGTGCCATCAAATCCGGGACTGCGACAGATACGCAGTATTTT. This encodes CAIKSGTATDTQYF.

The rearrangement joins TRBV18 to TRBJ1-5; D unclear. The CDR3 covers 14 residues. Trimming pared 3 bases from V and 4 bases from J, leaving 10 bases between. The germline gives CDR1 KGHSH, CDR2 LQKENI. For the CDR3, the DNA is TGTGCCAGCTCACCCCGGGCGGGAAATCAGCCCCAGCATTTT. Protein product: CASSPRAGNQPQHF.

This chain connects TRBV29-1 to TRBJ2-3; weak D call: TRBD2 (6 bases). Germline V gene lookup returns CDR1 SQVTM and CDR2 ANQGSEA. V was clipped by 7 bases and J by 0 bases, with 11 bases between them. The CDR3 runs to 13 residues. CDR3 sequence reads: CSASAVSTDTQYF. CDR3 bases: TGCAGCGCTAGCGCTGTGAGCACAGATACGCAGTATTTT.

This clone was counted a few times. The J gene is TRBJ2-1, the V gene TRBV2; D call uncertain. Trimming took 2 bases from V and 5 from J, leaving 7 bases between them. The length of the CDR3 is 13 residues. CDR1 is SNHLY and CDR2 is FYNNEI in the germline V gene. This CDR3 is CASSEPFDNEQFF. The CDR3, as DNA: TGTGCCAGCAGTGAACCCTTCGACAATGAGCAGTTCTTC.

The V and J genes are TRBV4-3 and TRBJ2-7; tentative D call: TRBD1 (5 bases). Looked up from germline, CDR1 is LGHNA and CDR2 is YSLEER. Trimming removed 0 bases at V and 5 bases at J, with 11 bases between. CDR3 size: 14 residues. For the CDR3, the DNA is TGCGCCAGCAGCCAAGAGTCCTGGGGCAACGAGCAGTACTTC. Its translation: CASSQESWGNEQYF.

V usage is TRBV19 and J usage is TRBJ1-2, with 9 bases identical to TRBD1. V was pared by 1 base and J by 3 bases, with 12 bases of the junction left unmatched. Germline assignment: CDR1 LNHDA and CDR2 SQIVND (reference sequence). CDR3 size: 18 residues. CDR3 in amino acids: CASSIVPGRTGVDYGYTF. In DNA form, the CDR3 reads TGTGCCAGTAGTATAGTCCCGGGGCGGACAGGGGTTGACTATGGCTACACCTTC.

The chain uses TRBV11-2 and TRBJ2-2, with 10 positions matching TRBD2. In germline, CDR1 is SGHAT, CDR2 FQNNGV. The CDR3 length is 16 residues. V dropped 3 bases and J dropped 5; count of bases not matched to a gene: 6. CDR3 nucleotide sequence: TGTGCCAGCAGCTTCTCCATGGGACTAGCGACCGGGGAGCTGTTTTTT. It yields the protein CASSFSMGLATGELFF. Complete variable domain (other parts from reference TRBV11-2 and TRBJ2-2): EAGVAQSPRYKIIEKRQSVAFWCNPISGHATLYWYQQILGQGPKLLIQFQNNGVVDDSQLPKDRFSAERLKGVDSTLKIQPAKLEDSAVYLCASSFSMGLATGELFFGEGSRLTVL.

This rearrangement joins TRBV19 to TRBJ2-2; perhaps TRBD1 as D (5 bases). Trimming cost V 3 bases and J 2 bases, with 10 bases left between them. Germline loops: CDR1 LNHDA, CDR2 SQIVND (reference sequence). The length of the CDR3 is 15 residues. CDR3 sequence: CASSIRQGNTGELFF. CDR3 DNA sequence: TGTGCCAGTAGTATCAGGCAGGGAAACACCGGGGAGCTGTTTTTT.

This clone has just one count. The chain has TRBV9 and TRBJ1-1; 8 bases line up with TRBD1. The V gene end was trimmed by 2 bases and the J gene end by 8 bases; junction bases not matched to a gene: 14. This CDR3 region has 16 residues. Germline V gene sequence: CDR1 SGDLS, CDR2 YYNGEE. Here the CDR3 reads CASSVGPGGAQGEAFF. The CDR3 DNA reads TGTGCCAGCAGCGTCGGTCCAGGGGGCGCGCAAGGGGAAGCTTTCTTT.

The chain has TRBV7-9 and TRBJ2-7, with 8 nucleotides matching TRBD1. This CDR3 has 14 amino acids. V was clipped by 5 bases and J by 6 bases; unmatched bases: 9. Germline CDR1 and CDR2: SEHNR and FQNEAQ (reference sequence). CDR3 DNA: TGTGCCAGCAGCCCAGGGGGCCAGGGCTTCGAGCAGTACTTC. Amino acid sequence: CASSPGGQGFEQYF.

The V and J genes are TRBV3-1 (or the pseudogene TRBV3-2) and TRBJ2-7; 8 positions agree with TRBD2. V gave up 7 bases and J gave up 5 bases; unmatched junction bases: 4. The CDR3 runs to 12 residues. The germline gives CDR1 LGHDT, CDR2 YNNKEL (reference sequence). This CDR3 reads CASNGGGNEQYF. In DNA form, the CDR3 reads TGTGCCAGCAATGGCGGGGGGAACGAGCAGTACTTC.

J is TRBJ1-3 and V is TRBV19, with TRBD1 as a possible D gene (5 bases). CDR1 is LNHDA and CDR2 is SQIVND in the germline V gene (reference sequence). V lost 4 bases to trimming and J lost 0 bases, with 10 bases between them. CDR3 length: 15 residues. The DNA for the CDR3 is TGTGCCAGTAGTACAGTACAGGTCTCTGGAAACACCATATATTTT. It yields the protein CASSTVQVSGNTIYF.

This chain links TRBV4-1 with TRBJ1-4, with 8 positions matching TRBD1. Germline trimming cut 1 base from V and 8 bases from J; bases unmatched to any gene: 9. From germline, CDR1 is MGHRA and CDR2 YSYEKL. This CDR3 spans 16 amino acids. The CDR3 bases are TGCGCCAGCAGCCAAGGGCAGGGGGCAGGAGGCGAAAAACTGTTTTTT. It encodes CASSQGQGAGGEKLFF.

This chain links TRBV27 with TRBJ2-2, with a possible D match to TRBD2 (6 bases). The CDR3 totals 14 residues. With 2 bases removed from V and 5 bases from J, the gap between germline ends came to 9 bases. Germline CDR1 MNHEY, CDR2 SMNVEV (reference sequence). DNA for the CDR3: TGTGCCAGCAGTTTAAGCGGGTGGACCGGGGAGCTGTTTTTT. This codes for CASSLSGWTGELFF.

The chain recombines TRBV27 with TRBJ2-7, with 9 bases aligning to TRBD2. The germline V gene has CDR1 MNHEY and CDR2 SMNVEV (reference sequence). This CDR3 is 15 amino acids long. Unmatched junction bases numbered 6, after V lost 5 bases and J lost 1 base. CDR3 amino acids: CASSGTTSGSYEQYF. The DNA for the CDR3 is TGTGCCAGCAGTGGAACGACTAGCGGATCCTACGAGCAGTACTTC.

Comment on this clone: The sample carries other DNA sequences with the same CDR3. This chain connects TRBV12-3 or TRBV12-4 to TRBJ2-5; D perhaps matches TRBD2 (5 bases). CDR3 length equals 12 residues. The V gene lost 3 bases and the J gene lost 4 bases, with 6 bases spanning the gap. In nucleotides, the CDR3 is TGTGCCAGCAGTTTGGGGAGAGAGACCCAGTACTTC. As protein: CASSLGRETQYF.

CDR3 residues: CASSLSGGNQPQHF. The CDR3 DNA reads TGTGCCAGCTCACTCTCGGGTGGCAATCAGCCCCAGCATTTT. The gene calls are TRBV18 and TRBJ1-5; D remains ambiguous. The length of the CDR3 is 14 residues. Germline loops: CDR1 KGHSH, CDR2 LQKENI. V lost 4 bases and J lost 2, with 9 bases in between.

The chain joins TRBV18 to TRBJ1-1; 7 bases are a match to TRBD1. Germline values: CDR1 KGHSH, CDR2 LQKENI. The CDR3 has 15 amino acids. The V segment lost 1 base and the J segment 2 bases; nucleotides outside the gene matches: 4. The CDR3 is CASSPQDRVNTEAFF. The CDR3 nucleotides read TGTGCCAGCTCACCACAAGACAGGGTTAACACTGAAGCTTTCTTT.

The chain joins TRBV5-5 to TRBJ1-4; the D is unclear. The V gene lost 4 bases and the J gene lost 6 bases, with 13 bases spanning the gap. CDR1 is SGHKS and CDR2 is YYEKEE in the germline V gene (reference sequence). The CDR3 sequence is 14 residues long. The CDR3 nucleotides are TGTGCCAGCAGCGTGGACCTTGGCTATGAAAAACTGTTTTTT. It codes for CASSVDLGYEKLFF.

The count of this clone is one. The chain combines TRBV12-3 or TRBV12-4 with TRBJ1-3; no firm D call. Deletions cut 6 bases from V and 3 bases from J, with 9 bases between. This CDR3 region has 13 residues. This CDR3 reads CASSSEVGNTIYF. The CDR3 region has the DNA TGTGCCAGCAGCTCAGAGGTTGGAAACACCATATATTTT.

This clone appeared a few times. The CDR3 DNA reads as TGTGCCAGCAGTGGGGGGAATCAGCCCCAGCATTTT. It yields the protein CASSGGNQPQHF. The rearrangement joins TRBV28 to TRBJ1-5, with a tentative D call TRBD1 (5 bases). The CDR3 has 12 amino acids. The V gene lost 5 bases and the J gene lost 4 bases, with 6 bases spanning the gap. CDR1 is MDHEN and CDR2 is SYDVKM in the germline V gene.